The clone carrying this T cell receptor (beta chain) was seen a handful of times. The germline CDR1 and CDR2 sequences are MNHEY and SVGEGT. V dropped 2 bases and J dropped 3; count of bases not matched to a gene: 7. The CDR3 runs to 16 residues. This entry comes from a study of blood T cell repertoires in COVID-19. Clones were sequenced by immunoSEQ multiplex PCR, and TCRdb holds only the in-frame ones, with some missing. Here the sample spans some 30,000 clones, around 85% being singletons. The sequencing sample was made of peripheral blood. This chain joins TRBV6-2 or TRBV6-3 and TRBJ2-3; 8 bases fit TRBD2. The sequence was collected from a man aged 55 to 70 with active COVID-19. This chain's CDR3 is CASSYRTGGPTDTQYF. The DNA for the CDR3 is TGTGCCAGCAGTTACCGTACGGGAGGGCCAACAGATACGCAGTATTTT.